Below, one TCR beta chain is given with its context. The antigen is not known. CDR1 and CDR2 (germline): SGHNT, YENEEA. This CDR3 has 15 residues. V gave up 2 bases and J gave up 3 bases, with 13 bases separating them. The record originates from a study of immune evolution from preneoplasia to lung adenocarcinoma. Overall study context: HLA loss of heterozygosity: about 7% AIS, about 15% MIA, around 35% ADC, none AAH. Whole-study findings and limits: From normal lung to invasive adenocarcinoma, top clone frequencies appeared to decrease. Clonality was highest in normal lung, lower in later-stage lesions apparently.

Macro-dissection enriched premalignant or tumor cells before nucleic acid extraction. TCRdb's copy holds only in-frame clones and misses some; the assay was immunoSEQ multiplex PCR. The sample yields under 15,000 clones, 85% seen once. The sequence came from a person aged 45-69 years with lung adenocarcinoma. The V and J genes are TRBV11-3 and TRBJ1-1; D is perhaps TRBD1 (5 bases). The sample was FFPE tissue from an adenomatous hyperplasia lung lesion. Subset given: atypical adenomatous hyperplasia (AAH), lung preneoplasia. DNA for the CDR3: TGTGCCAGCAGCTTAATCGGTAGGGGATACACTGAAGCTTTCTTT. Translation: CASSLIGRGYTEAFF.